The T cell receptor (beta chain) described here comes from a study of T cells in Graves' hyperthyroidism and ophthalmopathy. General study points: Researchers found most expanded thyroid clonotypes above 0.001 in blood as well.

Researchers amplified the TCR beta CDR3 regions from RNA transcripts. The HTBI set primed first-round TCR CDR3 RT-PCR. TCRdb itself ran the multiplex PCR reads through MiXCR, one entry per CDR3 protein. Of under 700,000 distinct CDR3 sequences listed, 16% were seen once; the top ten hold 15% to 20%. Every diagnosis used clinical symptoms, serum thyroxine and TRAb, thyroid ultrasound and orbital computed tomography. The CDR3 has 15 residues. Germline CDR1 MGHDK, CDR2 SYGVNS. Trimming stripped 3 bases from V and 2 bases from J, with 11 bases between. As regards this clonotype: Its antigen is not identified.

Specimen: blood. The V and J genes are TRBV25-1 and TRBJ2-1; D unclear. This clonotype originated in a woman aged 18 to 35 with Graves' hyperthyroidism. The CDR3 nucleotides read TGTGCCAGCAGTGATGTGGCGAGGACCTACAATGAGCAGTTCTTC. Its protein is CASSDVARTYNEQFF.